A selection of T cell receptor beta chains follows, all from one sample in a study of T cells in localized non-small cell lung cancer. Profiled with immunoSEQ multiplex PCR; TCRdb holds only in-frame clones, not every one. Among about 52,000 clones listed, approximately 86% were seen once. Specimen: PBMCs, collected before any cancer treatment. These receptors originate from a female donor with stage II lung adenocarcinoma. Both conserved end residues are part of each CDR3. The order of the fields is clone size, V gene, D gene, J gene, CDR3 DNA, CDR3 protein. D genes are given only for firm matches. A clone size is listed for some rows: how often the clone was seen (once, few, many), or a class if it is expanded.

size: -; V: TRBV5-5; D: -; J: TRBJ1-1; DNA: TGTGCCAGCAGCCCTGACGGGAACACTGAAGCTTTCTTT; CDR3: CASSPDGNTEAFF
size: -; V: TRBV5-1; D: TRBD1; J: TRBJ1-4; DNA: TGCGCCAGCAGCTCTGGGGGGACAGTTAATGAAAAACTGTTTTTT; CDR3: CASSSGGTVNEKLFF
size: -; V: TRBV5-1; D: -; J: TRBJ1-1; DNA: TGCGCCAGCAGCTCCGAGGGTAGCGGCACTGAAGCTTTCTTT; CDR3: CASSSEGSGTEAFF
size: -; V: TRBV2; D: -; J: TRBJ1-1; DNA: TGTGCCAGCAGTGGTCTTCTGGACACTGAAGCTTTCTTT; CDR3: CASSGLLDTEAFF
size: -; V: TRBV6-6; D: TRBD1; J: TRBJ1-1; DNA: TGTGCCAGCAGTTACGCGACAGGGGGCATCACTGAAGCTTTCTTT; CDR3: CASSYATGGITEAFF
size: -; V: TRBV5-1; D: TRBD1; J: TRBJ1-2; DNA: TGCGCCAGCAGCCCAGGACAGGGGGCTTCTCCTGGCTACACCTTC; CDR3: CASSPGQGASPGYTF
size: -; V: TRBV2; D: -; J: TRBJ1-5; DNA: TGTGCCAGCATTGAAGACAGAATTAGCAATCAGCCCCAGCATTTT; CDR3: CASIEDRISNQPQHF
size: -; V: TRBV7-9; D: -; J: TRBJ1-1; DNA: TGTGCCAGCAGCTTAGACAGGGCGAACACTGAAGCTTTCTTT; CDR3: CASSLDRANTEAFF
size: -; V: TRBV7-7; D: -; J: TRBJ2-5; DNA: TGTGCCAGCAGCCCGTCCAGGGGGGTGGGAGAGACCCAGTACTTC; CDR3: CASSPSRGVGETQYF
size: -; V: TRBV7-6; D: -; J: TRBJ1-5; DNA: TGTGCCAGCAGCTTGCAACAGGGAAATCAGCCCCAGCATTTT; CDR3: CASSLQQGNQPQHF
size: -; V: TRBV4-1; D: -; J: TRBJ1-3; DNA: TGCGCCAGCAGCCCCGAGAGGGGGTTTGAGGGAAACACCATATATTTT; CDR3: CASSPERGFEGNTIYF
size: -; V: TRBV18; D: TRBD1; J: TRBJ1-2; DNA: TGTGCCAGCTCACCACAGGGGGCGCGGGGCTACACCTTC; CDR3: CASSPQGARGYTF
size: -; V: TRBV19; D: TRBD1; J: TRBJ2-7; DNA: TGTGCCAGTAGTACCGGACAGGGTGGCGAGCAGTACTTC; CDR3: CASSTGQGGEQYF
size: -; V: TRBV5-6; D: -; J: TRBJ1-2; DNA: TGTGCCAGCAGCTTAACCGGGGACTATGGCTACACCTTC; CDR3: CASSLTGDYGYTF
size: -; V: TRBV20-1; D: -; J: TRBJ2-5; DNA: TGCAGTGCTGGGACGGGGACCCAGTACTTC; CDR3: CSAGTGTQYF
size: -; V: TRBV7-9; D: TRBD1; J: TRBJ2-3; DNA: TGTGCCAGCAGCCCAGACAGGGGCGAACCGACAAACACAGATACGCAGTATTTT; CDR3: CASSPDRGEPTNTDTQYF
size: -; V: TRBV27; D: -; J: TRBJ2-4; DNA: TGTGCCAGCAGTTCTATAGGGGATAGAGCCAAAAACATTCAGTACTTC; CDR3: CASSSIGDRAKNIQYF
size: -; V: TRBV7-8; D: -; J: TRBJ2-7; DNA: TGTGCCAGCGCCTTGGGGGTAGGGGGCTACGAGCAGTACTTC; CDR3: CASALGVGGYEQYF
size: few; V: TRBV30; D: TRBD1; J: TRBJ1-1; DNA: TGTGCCTGGAAGGGACAGTCTGAAGCTTTCTTT; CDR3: CAWKGQSEAFF
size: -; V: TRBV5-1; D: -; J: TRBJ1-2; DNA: TGCGCCAGCAGCTTGGACTCCTATGGCTACACCTTC; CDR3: CASSLDSYGYTF
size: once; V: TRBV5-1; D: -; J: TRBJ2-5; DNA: TGCGCCAGCAGCGCCGGGGGCCTACGAAGGGAGACCCAGTACTTC; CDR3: CASSAGGLRRETQYF
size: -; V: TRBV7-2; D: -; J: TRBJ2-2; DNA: TGTGCCAGCAGCTTAGCTCGGACAACCGGGGAGCTGTTTTTT; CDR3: CASSLARTTGELFF
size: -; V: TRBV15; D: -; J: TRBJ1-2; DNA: TGTGCCACCAGCAGGGATAAAAGAGGTAACTATGGCTACACCTTC; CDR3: CATSRDKRGNYGYTF
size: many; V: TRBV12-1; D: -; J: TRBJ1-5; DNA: TGTGCCAGCAGCCCGACAGGTGAGGAGGAGCCCCAGCATTTT; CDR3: CASSPTGEEEPQHF
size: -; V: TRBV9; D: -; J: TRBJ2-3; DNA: TGTGCCAGCAGCGTAAATAGACCGGATACGCAGTATTTT; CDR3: CASSVNRPDTQYF
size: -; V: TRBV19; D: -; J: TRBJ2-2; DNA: TGTGCCAGTAGTATTCGGCGCTCTGCAAACACCGGGGAGCTGTTTTTT; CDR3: CASSIRRSANTGELFF
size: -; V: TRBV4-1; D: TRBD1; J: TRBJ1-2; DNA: TGCGCCAGCAGCCGCCCCCTACAGGGGACTAACTATGGCTACACCTTC; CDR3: CASSRPLQGTNYGYTF
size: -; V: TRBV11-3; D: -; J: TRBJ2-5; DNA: TGTGCCAGCAGCGTGTTGGGGGCGGAGACCCAGTACTTC; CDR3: CASSVLGAETQYF
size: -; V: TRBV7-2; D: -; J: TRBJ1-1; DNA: TGTGCCAGCAGCTCCCGCGGGTCACATACTGAAGCTTTCTTT; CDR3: CASSSRGSHTEAFF
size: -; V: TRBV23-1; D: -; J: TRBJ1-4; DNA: TGCGCCAGCAGTTTATCGGGACCTAATGAAAAACTGTTTTTT; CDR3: CASSLSGPNEKLFF
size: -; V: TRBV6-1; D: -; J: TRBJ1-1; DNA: TGTGCCAGCAGAGACCAGGGATCGTGGACTGAAGCTTTCTTT; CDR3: CASRDQGSWTEAFF
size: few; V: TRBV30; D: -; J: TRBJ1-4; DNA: TGTGCCTGGAGTGGACAGAGGATTAATGAAAAACTGTTTTTT; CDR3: CAWSGQRINEKLFF
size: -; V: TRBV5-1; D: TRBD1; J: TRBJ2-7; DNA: TGCGCCAGCAGCTTGTTGGCAGGGGGATCCTACGAGCAGTACTTC; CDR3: CASSLLAGGSYEQYF
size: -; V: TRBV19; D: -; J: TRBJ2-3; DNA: TGTGCCAGTAGTATGAGGTCCCGCGGAGATACGCAGTATTTT; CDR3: CASSMRSRGDTQYF
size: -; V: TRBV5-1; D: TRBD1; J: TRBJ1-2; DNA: TGCGCCAGCAGCTTGGTTTACCAGGGGGCTAACTATGGCTACACCTTC; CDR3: CASSLVYQGANYGYTF
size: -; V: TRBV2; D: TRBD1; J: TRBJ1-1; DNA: TGTGCCAGCAGTGAAGCTCGGACAGGGGGCTACACTGAAGCTTTCTTT; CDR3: CASSEARTGGYTEAFF
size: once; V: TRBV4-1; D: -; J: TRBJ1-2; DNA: TGCGCCAGCAGCCACGGGGGGGGCAGGGCTAATGAACCTAACTATGGCTACACCTTC; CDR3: CASSHGGGRANEPNYGYTF
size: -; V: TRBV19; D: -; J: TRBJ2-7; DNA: TGTGCCAGTACCTCCACGTCGGGGGGCACCTTATACGAGCAGTACTTC; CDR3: CASTSTSGGTLYEQYF
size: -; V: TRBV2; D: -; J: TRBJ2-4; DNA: TGTGCCAGCAGTCCTCGTTTCGGACAGACACTAGCCAAAAACATTCAGTACTTC; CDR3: CASSPRFGQTLAKNIQYF
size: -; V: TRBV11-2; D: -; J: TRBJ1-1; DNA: TGTGCCAGCAGCTTATTAGCAGCGATGAACACTGAAGCTTTCTTT; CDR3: CASSLLAAMNTEAFF
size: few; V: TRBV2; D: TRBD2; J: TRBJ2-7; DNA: TGTGCCAGTCGGGGAGGGTCCTACGAGCAGTACTTC; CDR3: CASRGGSYEQYF
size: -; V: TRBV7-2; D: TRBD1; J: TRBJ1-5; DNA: TGTGCCAGCAGCCAAGGACAGGGCCCCAATCAGCCCCAGCATTTT; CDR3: CASSQGQGPNQPQHF
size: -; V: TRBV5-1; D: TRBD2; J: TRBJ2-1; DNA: TGCGCCAGCTCTAGCGGGGGGGCAGGGGAGCAGTTCTTC; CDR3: CASSSGGAGEQFF
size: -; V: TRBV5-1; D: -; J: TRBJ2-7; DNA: TGCGCCAGCAGCTTGGTCGGGGGACCCTACGAGCAGTACTTC; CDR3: CASSLVGGPYEQYF
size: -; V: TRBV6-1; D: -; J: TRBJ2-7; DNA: TGTGCCAGCAGCGACAGGACAGCAGCCTACGAGCAGTACTTC; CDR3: CASSDRTAAYEQYF
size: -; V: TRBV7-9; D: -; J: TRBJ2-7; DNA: TGTGCCAGCAGCTCCCAATTTGGGGTTGCCTACGAGCAGTACTTC; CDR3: CASSSQFGVAYEQYF
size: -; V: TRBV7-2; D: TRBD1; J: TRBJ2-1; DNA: TGTGCCAGCAGCCCGGACAGGGTAACCTACAATGAGCAGTTCTTC; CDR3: CASSPDRVTYNEQFF
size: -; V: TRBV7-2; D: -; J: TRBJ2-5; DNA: TGTGCCAGCAGCTTAATGAGTATAGGAGAGACCCAGTACTTC; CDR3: CASSLMSIGETQYF
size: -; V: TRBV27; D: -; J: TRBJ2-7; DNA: TGTGCCAGCAGTCCAGACCTCAGGGGTGGGGAGCAGTACTTC; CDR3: CASSPDLRGGEQYF
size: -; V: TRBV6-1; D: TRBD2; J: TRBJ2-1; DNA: TGTGCCACCACAGTGGCGGGGGGTACCTACAATGAGCAGTTCTTC; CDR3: CATTVAGGTYNEQFF
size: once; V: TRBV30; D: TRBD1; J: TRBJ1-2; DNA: TGTGCCCTCAGGGGGTCCGCCTATGGCTACACCTTC; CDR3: CALRGSAYGYTF
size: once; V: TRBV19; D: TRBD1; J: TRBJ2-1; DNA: TGTGCCAGTAGTAAAAATACCGGGACAGGGGAAGACGAGCAGTTCTTC; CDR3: CASSKNTGTGEDEQFF
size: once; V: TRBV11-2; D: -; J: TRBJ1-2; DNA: TGTGCCAGCAGCTTAGAAGGGATTGGCTACACCTTC; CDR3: CASSLEGIGYTF
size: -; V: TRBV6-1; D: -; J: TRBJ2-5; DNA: TGTGCCAGCAGTAGAGCGGAGACCCAGTACTTC; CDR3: CASSRAETQYF
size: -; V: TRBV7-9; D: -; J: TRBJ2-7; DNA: TGTGCCAGCAGCTTAGAAGTCGGGCGACCTGGAGAGCAGTACTTC; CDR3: CASSLEVGRPGEQYF
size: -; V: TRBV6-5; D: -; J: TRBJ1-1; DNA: TGTGCCAGCAGTTACGACGGGGGCCGGACTGAAGCTTTCTTT; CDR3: CASSYDGGRTEAFF
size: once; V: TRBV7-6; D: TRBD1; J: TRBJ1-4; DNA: TGTGCCAGCAGCTCCCCGGGACAGGGGGCGCCTAGGGGTGAAAAACTGTTTTTT; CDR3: CASSSPGQGAPRGEKLFF